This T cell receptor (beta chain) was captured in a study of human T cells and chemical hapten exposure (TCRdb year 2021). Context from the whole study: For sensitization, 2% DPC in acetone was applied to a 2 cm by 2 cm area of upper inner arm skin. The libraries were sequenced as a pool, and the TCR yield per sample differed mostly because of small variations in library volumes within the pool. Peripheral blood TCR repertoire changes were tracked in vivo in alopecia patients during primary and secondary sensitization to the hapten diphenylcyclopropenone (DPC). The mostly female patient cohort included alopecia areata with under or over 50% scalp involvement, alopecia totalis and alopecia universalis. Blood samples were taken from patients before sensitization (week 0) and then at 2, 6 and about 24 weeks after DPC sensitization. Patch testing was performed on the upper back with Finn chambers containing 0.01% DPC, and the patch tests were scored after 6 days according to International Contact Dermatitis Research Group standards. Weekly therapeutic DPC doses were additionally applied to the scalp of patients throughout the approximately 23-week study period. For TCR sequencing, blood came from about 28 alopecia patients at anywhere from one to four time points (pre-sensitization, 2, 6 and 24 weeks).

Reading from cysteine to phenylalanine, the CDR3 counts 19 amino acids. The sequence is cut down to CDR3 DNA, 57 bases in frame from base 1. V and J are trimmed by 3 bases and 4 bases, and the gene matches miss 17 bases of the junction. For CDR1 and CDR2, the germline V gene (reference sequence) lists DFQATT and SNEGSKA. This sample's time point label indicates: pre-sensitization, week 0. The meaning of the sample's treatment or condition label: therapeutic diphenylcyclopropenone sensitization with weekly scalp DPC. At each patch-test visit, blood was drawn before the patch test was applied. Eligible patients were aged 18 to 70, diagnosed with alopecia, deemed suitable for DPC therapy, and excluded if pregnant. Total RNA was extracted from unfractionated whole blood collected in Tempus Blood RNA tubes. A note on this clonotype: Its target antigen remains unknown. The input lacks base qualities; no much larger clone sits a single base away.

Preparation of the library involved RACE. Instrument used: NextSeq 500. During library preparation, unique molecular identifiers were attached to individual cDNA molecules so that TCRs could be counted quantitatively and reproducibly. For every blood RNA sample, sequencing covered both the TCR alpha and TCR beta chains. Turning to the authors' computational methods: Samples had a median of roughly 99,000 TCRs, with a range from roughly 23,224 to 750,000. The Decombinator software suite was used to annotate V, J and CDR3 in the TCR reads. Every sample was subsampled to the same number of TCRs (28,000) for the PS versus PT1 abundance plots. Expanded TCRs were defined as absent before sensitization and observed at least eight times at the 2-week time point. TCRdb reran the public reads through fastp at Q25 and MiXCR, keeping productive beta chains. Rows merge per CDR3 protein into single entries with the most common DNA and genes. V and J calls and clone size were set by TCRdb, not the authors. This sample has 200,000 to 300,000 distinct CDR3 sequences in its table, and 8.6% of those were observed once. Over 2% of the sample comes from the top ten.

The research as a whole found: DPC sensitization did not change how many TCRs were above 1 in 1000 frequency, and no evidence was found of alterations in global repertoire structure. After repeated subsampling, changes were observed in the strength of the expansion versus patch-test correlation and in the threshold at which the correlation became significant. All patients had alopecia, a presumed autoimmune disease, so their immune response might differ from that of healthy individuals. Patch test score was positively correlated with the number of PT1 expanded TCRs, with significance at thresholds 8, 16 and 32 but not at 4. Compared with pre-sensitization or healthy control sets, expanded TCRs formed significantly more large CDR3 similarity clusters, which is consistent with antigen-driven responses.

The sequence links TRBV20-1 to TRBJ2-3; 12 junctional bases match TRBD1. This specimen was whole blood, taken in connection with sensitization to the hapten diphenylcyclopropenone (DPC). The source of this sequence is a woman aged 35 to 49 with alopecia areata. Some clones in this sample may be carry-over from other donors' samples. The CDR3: CSASQRTTGTGGRADTQYF. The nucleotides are TGCAGTGCTAGTCAAAGAACGACCGGGACAGGGGGCAGGGCAGATACGCAGTATTTT.